These T cell receptor beta chains were read from a single sample in a study of regulatory T cells in long-lasting Graves disease. TCRdb processed the multiplex PCR reads anew with MiXCR; each CDR3 protein has one entry. The repertoire consists of 400,000 to 500,000 distinct CDR3 sequences, with roughly 23% occurring once and the leading ten covering around an eighth. The sequencing used peripheral blood mononuclear cells (PBMCs), collected when the disease was refractory, from a patient treated with antithyroid drugs. These receptor sequences come from a female donor with Graves disease. The CDR3 runs from the conserved cysteine through the conserved F or W. D genes are given only for firm matches. Only part of the rows carry a size: once, few, many, or a class if the clone is expanded.

j_gene: TRBJ2-7
abundance: many
v_gene: TRBV28
d_gene: .
CDR3aa: CASSWLGARYEQYF
CDR3nt: TGTGCCAGCAGTTGGTTGGGGGCGCGGTACGAGCAGTACTTC

j_gene: TRBJ1-4
abundance: few
v_gene: TRBV30
d_gene: .
CDR3aa: CAWNRLTNEKLFF
CDR3nt: TGTGCCTGGAATCGGCTGACTAATGAAAAACTGTTTTTT

j_gene: TRBJ2-7
abundance: few
v_gene: TRBV10-2
d_gene: .
CDR3aa: CASSESSEQYF
CDR3nt: TGCGCCAGCAGTGAGTCATCCGAGCAGTACTTC

j_gene: TRBJ2-5
abundance: .
v_gene: TRBV6-1
d_gene: TRBD2
CDR3aa: CASRGTSAETQYF
CDR3nt: TGTGCCAGCAGGGGGACTAGCGCAGAGACCCAGTACTTC

j_gene: TRBJ1-2
abundance: .
v_gene: TRBV7-2
d_gene: .
CDR3aa: CASSLGVQGNYGYTF
CDR3nt: TGTGCCAGCAGCTTAGGTGTACAGGGAAACTATGGCTACACCTTC

j_gene: TRBJ2-5
abundance: .
v_gene: TRBV27
d_gene: TRBD2
CDR3aa: CATRLAGMGGEQETQYF
CDR3nt: TGTGCCACACGACTAGCGGGAATGGGTGGTGAACAAGAGACCCAGTACTTC

j_gene: TRBJ2-1
abundance: .
v_gene: TRBV9
d_gene: .
CDR3aa: CASSVGDIYNEQFF
CDR3nt: TGTGCCAGCAGCGTAGGGGACATCTACAATGAGCAGTTCTTC

j_gene: TRBJ1-4
abundance: .
v_gene: TRBV18
d_gene: TRBD1
CDR3aa: CASSPDRVHEKLFF
CDR3nt: TGTGCCAGCTCACCGGACAGGGTTCATGAAAAACTGTTTTTT

j_gene: TRBJ2-1
abundance: .
v_gene: TRBV14
d_gene: .
CDR3aa: CASSQEGGTQQFF
CDR3nt: TGTGCCAGCAGCCAAGAAGGAGGTACCCAGCAGTTCTTC

j_gene: TRBJ1-2
abundance: .
v_gene: TRBV7-8
d_gene: .
CDR3aa: CASSSSFYEPSPGYTF
CDR3nt: TGTGCCAGCAGCTCCAGTTTTTATGAGCCGAGCCCTGGCTACACCTTC